This T cell receptor (beta chain) was observed in a study of response to subunit inactivated influenza vaccine. Only a few counts were recorded for this clonotype. Its matching antigen is unknown. V was clipped by 6 bases and J by 3 bases, with 14 bases between them. The CDR3 length is 14 residues. From germline, CDR1 is SGHTA and CDR2 FQGNSA. One entry per CDR3 protein, called by TCRdb with MiXCR from the RT-PCR reads. Of 400,000 to 650,000 distinct CDR3 sequences in the sample, about 7.2% were seen once. The study, taken as a whole, reports: Each seasonal flu vaccination may recruit only limited new T cells, authors suggested.

Sequenced material: PBMCs from blood, taken about 24 months after vaccination. This TCR was sampled from a man between 50 and 70 years old who received an inactivated influenza vaccine. The rearrangement joins TRBV7-2 to TRBJ1-2, with D hard to call. The CDR3 bases are TGTGCCAGCAGACCTATCCTGCGATACTATGGCTACACCTTC. This gives the protein CASRPILRYYGYTF.